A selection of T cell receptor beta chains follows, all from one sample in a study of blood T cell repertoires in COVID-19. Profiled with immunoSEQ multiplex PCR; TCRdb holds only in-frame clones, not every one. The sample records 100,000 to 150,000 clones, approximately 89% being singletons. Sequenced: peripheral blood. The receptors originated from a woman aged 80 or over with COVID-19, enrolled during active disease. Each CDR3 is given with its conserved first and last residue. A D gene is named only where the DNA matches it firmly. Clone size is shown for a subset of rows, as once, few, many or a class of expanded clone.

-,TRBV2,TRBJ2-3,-,CASASGGQYF,TGTGCCAGCGCCTCCGGGGGGCAGTATTTT
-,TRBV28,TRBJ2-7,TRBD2,CASKERDYLYEQYF,TGTGCCAGCAAGGAGCGGGACTACTTATACGAGCAGTACTTC
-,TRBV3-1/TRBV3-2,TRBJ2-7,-,CASSQLTVGYEQYF,TGTGCCAGCAGCCAGTTAACAGTGGGCTACGAGCAGTACTTC
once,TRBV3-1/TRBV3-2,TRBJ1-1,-,CASSQVAGKTEAFF,TGTGCCAGCAGCCAAGTTGCGGGAAAGACTGAAGCTTTCTTT
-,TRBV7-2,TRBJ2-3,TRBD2,CASSLGPAGASTDTQYF,TGTGCCAGCAGCTTAGGGCCAGCGGGGGCTAGCACAGATACGCAGTATTTT
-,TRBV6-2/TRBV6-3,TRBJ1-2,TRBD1,CASSDPGQEHVDYGYTF,TGTGCCAGCAGCGATCCGGGACAGGAACATGTGGACTATGGCTACACCTTC
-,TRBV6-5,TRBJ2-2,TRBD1,CAAEQGFGGELFF,TGTGCCGCCGAACAGGGGTTTGGCGGGGAGCTGTTTTTT
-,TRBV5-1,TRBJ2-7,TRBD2,CASSSPGQGTSGTYEQYF,TGCGCCAGCAGCTCACCGGGACAGGGGACTAGCGGGACCTACGAGCAGTACTTC
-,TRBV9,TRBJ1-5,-,CASSVGANSNQPQHF,TGTGCCAGCAGCGTGGGGGCAAATAGCAATCAGCCCCAGCATTTT
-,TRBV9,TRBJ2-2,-,CASSVASYGELFF,TGTGCCAGCAGCGTAGCGAGTTACGGGGAGCTGTTTTTT
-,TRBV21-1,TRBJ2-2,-,CASSKGPRQGSGMNTGELFF,TGTGCCAGCAGCAAAGGCCCCCGACAAGGTAGCGGGATGAACACCGGGGAGCTGTTTTTT
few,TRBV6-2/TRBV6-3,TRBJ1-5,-,CASSSRVNQPQHF,TGTGCCAGCAGTTCTCGGGTTAATCAGCCCCAGCATTTT
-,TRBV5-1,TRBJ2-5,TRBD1,CASSQTGGYETQYF,TGCGCCAGCAGTCAGACAGGGGGATACGAGACCCAGTACTTC
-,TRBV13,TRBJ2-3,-,CASSLGQGHRTDTQYF,TGTGCCAGCAGCTTAGGCCAGGGACACCGCACAGATACGCAGTATTTT
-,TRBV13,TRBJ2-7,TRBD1,CASRTGTGGLEQYF,TGTGCCAGCAGAACCGGGACAGGGGGACTCGAGCAGTACTTC
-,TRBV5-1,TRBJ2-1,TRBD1,CASSLGQGAHEQFF,TGCGCCAGCAGCTTGGGACAGGGGGCGCATGAGCAGTTCTTC